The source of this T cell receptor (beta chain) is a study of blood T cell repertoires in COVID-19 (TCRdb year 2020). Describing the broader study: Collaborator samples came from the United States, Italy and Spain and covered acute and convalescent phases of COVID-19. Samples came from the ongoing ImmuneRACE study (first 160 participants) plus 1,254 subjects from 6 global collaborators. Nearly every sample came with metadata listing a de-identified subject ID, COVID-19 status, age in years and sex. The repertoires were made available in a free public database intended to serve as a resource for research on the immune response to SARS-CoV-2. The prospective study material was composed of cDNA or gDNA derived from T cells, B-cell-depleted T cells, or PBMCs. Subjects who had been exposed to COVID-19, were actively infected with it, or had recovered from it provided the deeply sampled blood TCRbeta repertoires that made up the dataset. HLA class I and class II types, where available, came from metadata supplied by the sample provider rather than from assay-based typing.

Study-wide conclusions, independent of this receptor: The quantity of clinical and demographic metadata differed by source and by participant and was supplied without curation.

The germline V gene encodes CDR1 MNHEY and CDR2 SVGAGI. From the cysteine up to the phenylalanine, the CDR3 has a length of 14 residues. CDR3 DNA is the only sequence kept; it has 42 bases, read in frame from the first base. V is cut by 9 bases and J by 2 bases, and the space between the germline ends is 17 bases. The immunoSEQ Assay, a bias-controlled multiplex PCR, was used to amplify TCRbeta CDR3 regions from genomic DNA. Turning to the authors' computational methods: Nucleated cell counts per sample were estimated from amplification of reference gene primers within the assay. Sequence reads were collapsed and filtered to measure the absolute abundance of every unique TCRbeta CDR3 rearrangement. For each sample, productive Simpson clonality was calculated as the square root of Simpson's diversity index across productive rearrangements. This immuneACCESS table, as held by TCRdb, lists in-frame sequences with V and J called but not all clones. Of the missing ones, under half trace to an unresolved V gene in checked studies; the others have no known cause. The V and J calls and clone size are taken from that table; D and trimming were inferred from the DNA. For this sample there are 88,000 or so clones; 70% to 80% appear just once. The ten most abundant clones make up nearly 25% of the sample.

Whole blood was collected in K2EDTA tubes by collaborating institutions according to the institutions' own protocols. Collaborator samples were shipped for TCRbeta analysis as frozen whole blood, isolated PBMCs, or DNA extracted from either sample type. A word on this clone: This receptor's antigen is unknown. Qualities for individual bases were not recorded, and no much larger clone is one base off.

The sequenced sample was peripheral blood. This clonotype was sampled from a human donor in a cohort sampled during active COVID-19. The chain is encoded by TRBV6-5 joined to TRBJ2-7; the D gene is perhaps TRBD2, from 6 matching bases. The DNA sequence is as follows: TGTGCCAGTGCCGGGGGAACACGAACCTACGAGCAGTACTTC. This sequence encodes CASAGGTRTYEQYF.